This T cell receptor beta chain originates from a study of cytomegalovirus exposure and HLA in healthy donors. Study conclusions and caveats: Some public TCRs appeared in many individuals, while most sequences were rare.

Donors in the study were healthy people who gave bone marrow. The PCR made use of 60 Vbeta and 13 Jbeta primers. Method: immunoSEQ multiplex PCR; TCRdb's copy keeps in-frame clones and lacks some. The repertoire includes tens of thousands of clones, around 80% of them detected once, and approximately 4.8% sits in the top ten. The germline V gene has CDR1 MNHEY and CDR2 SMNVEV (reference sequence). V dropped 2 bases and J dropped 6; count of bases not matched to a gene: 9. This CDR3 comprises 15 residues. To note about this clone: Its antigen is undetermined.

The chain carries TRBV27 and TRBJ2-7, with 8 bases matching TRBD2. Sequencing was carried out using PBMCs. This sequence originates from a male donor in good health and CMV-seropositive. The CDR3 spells CASSLAAGGYLEQYF. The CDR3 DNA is TGTGCCAGCAGTTTAGCGGCGGGAGGATATCTCGAGCAGTACTTC.